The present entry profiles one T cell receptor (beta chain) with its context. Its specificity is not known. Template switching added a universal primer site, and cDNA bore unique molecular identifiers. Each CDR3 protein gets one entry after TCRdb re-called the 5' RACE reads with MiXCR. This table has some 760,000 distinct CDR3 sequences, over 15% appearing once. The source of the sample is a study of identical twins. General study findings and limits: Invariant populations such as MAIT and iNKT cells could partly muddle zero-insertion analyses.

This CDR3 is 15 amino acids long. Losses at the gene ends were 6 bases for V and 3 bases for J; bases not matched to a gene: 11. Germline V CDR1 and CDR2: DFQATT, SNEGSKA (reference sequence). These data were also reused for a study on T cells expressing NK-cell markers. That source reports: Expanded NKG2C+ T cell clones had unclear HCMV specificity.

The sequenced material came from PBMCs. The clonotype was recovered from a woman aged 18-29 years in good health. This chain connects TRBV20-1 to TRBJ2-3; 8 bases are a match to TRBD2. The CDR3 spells CSASRKRGWTDTQYF. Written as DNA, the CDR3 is TGCAGTGCCTCGCGGAAGCGGGGGTGGACAGATACGCAGTATTTT.